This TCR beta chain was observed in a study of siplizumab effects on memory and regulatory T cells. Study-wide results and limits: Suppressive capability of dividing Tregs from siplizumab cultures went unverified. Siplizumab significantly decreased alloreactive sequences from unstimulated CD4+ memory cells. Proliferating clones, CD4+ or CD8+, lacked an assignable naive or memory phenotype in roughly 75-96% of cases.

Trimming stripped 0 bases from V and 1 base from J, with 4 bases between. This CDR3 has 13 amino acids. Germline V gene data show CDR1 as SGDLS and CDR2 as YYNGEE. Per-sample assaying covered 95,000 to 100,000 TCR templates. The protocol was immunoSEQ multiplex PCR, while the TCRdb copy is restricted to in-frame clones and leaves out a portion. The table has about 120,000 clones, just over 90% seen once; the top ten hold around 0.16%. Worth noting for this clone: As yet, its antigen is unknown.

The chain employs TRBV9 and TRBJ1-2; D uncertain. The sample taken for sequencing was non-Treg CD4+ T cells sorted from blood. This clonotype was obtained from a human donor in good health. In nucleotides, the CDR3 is TGTGCCAGCAGCGTAGACATTAACTATGGCTACACCTTC. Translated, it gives CASSVDINYGYTF. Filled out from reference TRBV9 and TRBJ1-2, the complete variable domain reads DSGVTQTPKHLITATGQRVTLRCSPRSGDLSVYWYQQSLDQGLQFLIQYYNGEERAKGNILERFSAQQFPDLHSELNLSSLELGDSALYFCASSVDINYGYTFGSGTRLTVV.